These 6 T cell receptor beta chains originate from one sample sequenced in a study of cytomegalovirus exposure and HLA in healthy donors. 13 Jbeta primers and 60 Vbeta primers were used for the PCR. Some clones are missing from TCRdb's copy, which holds only in-frame ones; the method was immunoSEQ multiplex PCR. The data show some 180,000 clones, with roughly 73% seen just once and over 1.5% held by the top ten. Sequences were obtained from PBMCs. These receptor sequences come from a woman in her twenties or thirties in good health and CMV-seronegative.

V is TRBV7-8 and J is TRBJ1-1; TRBD1 matches at 7 bases. With V trimmed by 5 bases and J by 4 bases, 7 bases remained unmatched. CDR1 is SGHVS, CDR2 FQNEAQ, per germline. The CDR3 consists of 14 residues. The CDR3 reads CASSPRGVPTEAFF. The CDR3 DNA follows: TGTGCCAGCAGCCCCAGGGGGGTCCCCACTGAAGCTTTCTTT.

The rearrangement joins TRBV29-1 to TRBJ1-2; 9 nucleotides agree with TRBD1. The CDR3 runs 15 residues. Germline V CDR1 and CDR2: SQVTM, ANQGSEA. Trimming took 7 bases from V and 5 from J; bases not matched to a gene: 14. CDR3 sequence reads: CSAPMGQGKGYGYTF. CDR3 DNA sequence: TGCAGCGCCCCGATGGGACAGGGTAAAGGGTATGGCTACACCTTC. Complete variable domain (other parts from reference TRBV29-1 and TRBJ1-2): SAVISQKPSRDICQRGTSLTIQCQVDSQVTMMFWYRQQPGQSLTLIATANQGSEATYESGFVIDKFPISRPNLTFSTLTVSNMSPEDSSIYLCSAPMGQGKGYGYTFGSGTRLTVV.

A remark on this clone: In the same sample, other DNA sequences code for this CDR3. The chain carries TRBV6-6 and TRBJ1-2; unclear D gene. CDR3 length equals 13 residues. Germline lookup yields CDR1 MNHNY and CDR2 SVGAGI (reference sequence). The V and J ends lost 5 bases and 3 bases respectively, with 10 bases between them. The CDR3 reads CASSPTGDYGYTF. The CDR3, as DNA: TGTGCCAGCAGTCCTACGGGTGACTATGGCTACACCTTC.

The CDR3 coding sequence is TGTGCCAGCAGTTATGGGGCCAGTAATTCACCCCTCCACTTT. The encoded protein is CASSYGASNSPLHF. The chain carries TRBV6-5 and TRBJ1-6, with D tentatively TRBD1 (5 bases). Per germline, CDR1 MNHEY and CDR2 SVGAGI. The CDR3 length is 14 residues. Trimming left V 3 bases short and J 6 bases short, with 9 bases between.

The CDR3 region has the DNA TGCGCCAGCAGGTCCCGGGACAGGGTTTTATTGAGGAATGAGCAGTTCTTC. This codes for CASRSRDRVLLRNEQFF. The V gene is TRBV23-1, the J gene TRBJ2-1; 9 nucleotides line up with TRBD1. TRBV23-1 is treated as an ORF (open reading frame) with a function not yet certain. The CDR3 length is 17 residues. V shed 6 bases, J shed 7 bases, and the junction held 16 bases outside the gene matches.

The chain carries TRBV7-9 and TRBJ1-5; D gene unclear. Germline loops: CDR1 SEHNR, CDR2 FQNEAQ (reference sequence). This CDR3 has 13 residues. V was shortened by 11 bases and J by 6 bases, with 17 bases between the two germline ends. The CDR3 nucleotides read TGTGCCGTGAGTTTCGAGCTGAGTCAGCCCCAGCATTTT. The encoded protein is CAVSFELSQPQHF.